This T cell receptor beta chain was sequenced for a study of T cells in Graves' hyperthyroidism and ophthalmopathy. Those with hyperthyroidism were 18 to 65 years old, newly diagnosed, and ill for under 2 months. The CDR3 loop spans 15 amino acids. Trimming removed 1 base at V and 2 bases at J, with 6 bases between. Per germline, CDR1 MGHRA and CDR2 YSYEKL. There were TCR beta CDR3 regions amplified from RNA transcripts. In the first-round RT-PCR of the TCR CDR3, the HTBI primer set was used. TCRdb recomputed calls from the multiplex PCR reads with MiXCR, one row per CDR3 protein. The profile shows hundreds of thousands of distinct CDR3 sequences, about 20% of them singletons. This clonotype was seen at least ten times.

This chain uses TRBV4-1 with TRBJ2-6; D might be TRBD2 (5 bases). The specimen sequenced was blood. The sequence derives from a woman aged 18 to 35 with Graves' hyperthyroidism. DNA for the CDR3: TGCGCCAGCAGCCAAGCGGGAACTGGGGCCAACGTCCTGACTTTC. Its translation: CASSQAGTGANVLTF.